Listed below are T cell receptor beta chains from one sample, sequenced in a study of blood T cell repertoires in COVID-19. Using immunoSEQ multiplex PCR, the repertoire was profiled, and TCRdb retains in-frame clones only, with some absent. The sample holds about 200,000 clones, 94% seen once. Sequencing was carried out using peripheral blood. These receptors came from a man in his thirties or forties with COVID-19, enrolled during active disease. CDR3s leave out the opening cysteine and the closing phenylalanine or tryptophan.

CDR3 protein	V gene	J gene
ASRVRQGWSPLH	TRBV2	TRBJ1-6
ASSEGASRKVRQPQH	TRBV6-1	TRBJ1-5
ASCLGTRNTGELF	TRBV6-5	TRBJ2-2
ASSTSYRQGTRTDTQY	TRBV9	TRBJ2-3
ASSHLTEPNYGYT	TRBV3-1/TRBV3-2	TRBJ1-2
ASTVSGAGAYEQY	TRBV6-5	TRBJ2-7
ASSLGGQGAYEQY	TRBV28	TRBJ2-7
ASSGQTGVDGELF	TRBV11-3	TRBJ2-2
ASSLAASNEQF	TRBV27	TRBJ2-1
ASSSVADYGYT	TRBV19	TRBJ1-2
ASSPIAGGQDTQY	TRBV4-1	TRBJ2-3
ASSGGGGYT	TRBV27	TRBJ1-2
ASSIGRGTQY	TRBV19	TRBJ2-3
ASIDSTNTEAF	TRBV6-5	TRBJ1-1
ASSENQNTDTQY	TRBV10-1	TRBJ2-3
ASSGGWDRGNQPQH	TRBV6-6	TRBJ1-5
SVLDRDSNQPQH	TRBV29-1	TRBJ1-5
ASSLRRTTEEKLF	TRBV4-1	TRBJ1-4
ASSPVDRMSSGNTIY	TRBV18	TRBJ1-3
ASSAQTGNTEAF	TRBV5-1	TRBJ1-1
ASSPQGGSGDSPLH	TRBV5-1	TRBJ1-6
AISEWVGRQGNSPLH	TRBV10-3	TRBJ1-6
ASSENLITDTQY	TRBV10-2	TRBJ2-3
ASSQVAGLGGYT	TRBV3-1/TRBV3-2	TRBJ1-2
ASSFSGARVSDTQY	TRBV6-2/TRBV6-3	TRBJ2-3
ASSQVPGNPSTQY	TRBV3-1/TRBV3-2	TRBJ2-3
ASSGDRGRFTGELF	TRBV5-1	TRBJ2-2
ASSSFGGVSTGELF	TRBV7-2	TRBJ2-2
ASSLASYEGGYT	TRBV5-1	TRBJ1-2
ASSPASGGVYEQF	TRBV7-3	TRBJ2-1
ASSLEGGGGRQETQY	TRBV13	TRBJ2-5
ASSSERDGNTEAF	TRBV11-1	TRBJ1-1
ASSVGQGANGYT	TRBV9	TRBJ1-2
AISAERRGETQY	TRBV10-3	TRBJ2-5
ASSRDRATNEKLF	TRBV5-4	TRBJ1-4
ASSTGLAGGYEQY	TRBV11-1	TRBJ2-7
ASSPSAAGDEQY	TRBV3-1/TRBV3-2	TRBJ2-7
ASSYSTEHQPQH	TRBV6-2/TRBV6-3	TRBJ1-5
ASSLMLGVGANVLT	TRBV7-3	TRBJ2-6
ASSAGTGRSYGYT	TRBV5-4	TRBJ1-2
ASSLAQVTGELF	TRBV7-9	TRBJ2-2
ASSLSTGANSPLH	TRBV5-4	TRBJ1-6
ASSPDRGQLVYEQY	TRBV4-1	TRBJ2-7
ASSAAWGGTRYGYT	TRBV19	TRBJ1-2
ASSLVGVRGPYEQY	TRBV27	TRBJ2-7